Listed here are 9 T cell receptor beta chains from one sample, sequenced in a study of blood T cell repertoires in COVID-19. The assay was immunoSEQ multiplex PCR, and TCRdb's table has in-frame clones only and misses some. The data show some 160,000 clones, with around 80% seen just once and under 20% held by the top ten. The source material was PBMCs or T cells enriched from blood (not recorded which). The receptor source for this set is a woman in her 70s in a cohort exposed to, infected with or recovered from COVID-19 (not recorded which).

The chain has TRBV15 and TRBJ2-7; D might be TRBD2 (5 bases). V lost 0 bases, J lost 6 bases, and 12 bases lay in between. CDR3 size: 14 residues. CDR1 and CDR2 (germline): LNHNV, YYDKDF (reference sequence). The chain's CDR3 is CATSREGRRGEQYF. CDR3 sequence (DNA): TGTGCCACCAGCAGAGAAGGTCGTCGGGGCGAGCAGTACTTC.

The V call is TRBV5-1, the J call TRBJ2-5, with a tentative D call TRBD1 (5 bases). The V end was cut by 4 bases, the J end by 0 bases, with 19 bases between. This CDR3 comprises 17 residues. Germline loops: CDR1 SGHRS, CDR2 YFSETQ. CDR3 region: CASSPSDRPVYQETQYF. In DNA, the CDR3 is TGCGCCAGCAGCCCATCAGACAGACCGGTGTACCAAGAGACCCAGTACTTC.

The chain is built from TRBV5-5 and TRBJ1-1, with TRBD1 as a possible D gene (6 bases). Per germline, CDR1 SGHKS and CDR2 YYEKEE (reference sequence). V was shortened by 1 base and J by 2 bases, with 9 bases between the two germline ends. The CDR3 contains 14 residues. The CDR3 region is CASSLTGPNTEAFF. The CDR3 DNA reads as TGTGCCAGCAGCTTGACAGGGCCTAACACTGAAGCTTTCTTT.

V usage is TRBV30 and J usage is TRBJ2-3; 9 bases agree with TRBD1. The CDR3 spans 14 residues. The germline gives CDR1 GTSNPN, CDR2 SVGIG (reference sequence). Germline trimming cut 6 bases from V and 2 bases from J; bases unmatched to any gene: 6. The CDR3 region is CACTGQGNTDTQYF. The CDR3 nucleotides are TGTGCCTGCACCGGACAGGGGAACACAGATACGCAGTATTTT. Full variable domain (remainder filled in from reference TRBV30 and TRBJ2-3): SQTIHQWPATLVQPVGSPLSLECTVEGTSNPNLYWYRQAAGRGLQLLFYSVGIGQISSEVPQNLSASRPQDRQFILSSKKLLLSDSGFYLCACTGQGNTDTQYFGPGTRLTVL.

This clone came up once. The chain's CDR3 is CASSLGMGARLHNEQFF. CDR3 nucleotide sequence: TGCGCCAGCAGCTTGGGAATGGGGGCTAGGCTCCACAATGAGCAGTTCTTC. The chain combines TRBV5-1 with TRBJ2-1; tentative D call: TRBD1 (6 bases). The length of the CDR3 is 17 residues. CDR1 and CDR2 from the germline V gene are SGHRS and YFSETQ. Trimming removed 0 bases at V and 5 bases at J, with 18 bases between.

The chain employs TRBV12-3 or TRBV12-4 and TRBJ2-6; D perhaps matches TRBD1 (5 bases). The V and J ends lost 2 bases and 9 bases respectively, with 8 bases between them. The CDR3 covers 13 residues. CDR3 coding DNA: TGTGCCAGCAGTTTAAGGGGCGGCAACGTCCTGACTTTC. It codes for CASSLRGGNVLTF.

V and J are TRBV6-6 and TRBJ2-1, with 7 bases identical to TRBD2. The junction had 12 bases not matched to a gene; V was cut back by 11 bases and J by 8 bases. The CDR3 has 13 amino acids. Germline lookup yields CDR1 MNHNY and CDR2 SVGAGI (reference sequence). The CDR3 DNA reads as TGTGCCGGAGGGAAGACTAGCATCGATGAGCAGTTCTTC. This translates into CAGGKTSIDEQFF.

The chain recombines TRBV5-5 with TRBJ1-2, with TRBD1 as a possible D gene (6 bases). Looked up from germline, CDR1 is SGHKS and CDR2 is YYEKEE (reference sequence). This CDR3 region has 14 residues. V was shortened by 4 bases and J by 4 bases, with 14 bases between the two germline ends. The CDR3: CASSPGVSPYGYTF. The DNA for the CDR3 is TGTGCCAGCAGCCCAGGGGTCAGCCCCTATGGCTACACCTTC.

This chain links TRBV30 with TRBJ2-5; the D gene is possibly TRBD1 (5 bases). The V end lost 1 base, the J end lost 2 bases, and 8 bases lay between the germline ends. The germline V gene encodes CDR1 GTSNPN and CDR2 SVGIG (reference sequence). The CDR3 sequence is 13 residues long. The CDR3 nucleotides read TGTGCCTGGAGTGGGGGCAGGCAAGAGACCCAGTACTTC. Translating it yields CAWSGGRQETQYF.